This T cell receptor beta chain was captured by sequencing in a study of cytomegalovirus exposure and HLA in healthy donors. Study outcomes and limitations: A later analysis, which compared TCR beta chains of equal frequency, found the HLA-associated ones more clonally expanded.

About this clone: Its antigen is unidentified.

Researchers ran the PCR with 60 Vbeta and 13 Jbeta primers. Libraries were prepared by immunoSEQ multiplex PCR; TCRdb keeps only in-frame clonotypes and omits some of them. Of about 220,000 clones listed, around 80% are singletons. This receptor was identified in a middle-aged woman in good health and CMV-seropositive. The sample taken for sequencing was PBMCs.

CDR3 sequence: CASSATGVETYNEQFF. CDR3 DNA sequence: TGTGCCAGCAGCGCCACAGGGGTAGAGACCTACAATGAGCAGTTCTTC. The chain joins TRBV5-4 to TRBJ2-1, with 7 bases lining up with TRBD1. Germline-derived CDR1 and CDR2 are SGHNT and YYREEE (reference sequence). The CDR3 sequence is 16 residues long. With 4 bases clipped from V and 2 bases from J, the junction kept 9 bases outside the gene matches.